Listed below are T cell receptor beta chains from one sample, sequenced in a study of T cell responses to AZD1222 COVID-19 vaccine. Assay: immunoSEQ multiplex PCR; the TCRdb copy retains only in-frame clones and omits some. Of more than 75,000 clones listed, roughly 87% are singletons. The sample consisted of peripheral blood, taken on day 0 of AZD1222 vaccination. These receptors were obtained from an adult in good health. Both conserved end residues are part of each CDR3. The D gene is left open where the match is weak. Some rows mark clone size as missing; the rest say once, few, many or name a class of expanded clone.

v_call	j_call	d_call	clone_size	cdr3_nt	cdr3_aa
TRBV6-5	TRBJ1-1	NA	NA	TGTGCCAGCAGTTACTCGGGCGGGGGATTGAACACTGAAGCTTTCTTT	CASSYSGGGLNTEAFF
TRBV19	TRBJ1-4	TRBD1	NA	TGTGCCAGTAGGACGGACAGGTATAATGAAAAACTGTTTTTT	CASRTDRYNEKLFF
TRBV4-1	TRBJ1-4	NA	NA	TGCGCCAGCAGCCAAGACAGGTCAACTAATGAAAAACTGTTTTTT	CASSQDRSTNEKLFF
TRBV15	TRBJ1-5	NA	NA	TGTGCCACCAGCAGAGATCGGCAGGGAGGTCAGCCCCAGCATTTT	CATSRDRQGGQPQHF
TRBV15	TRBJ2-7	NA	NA	TGTGCCACCAGCGCCAGCCTTTCCTACGAGCAGTACTTC	CATSASLSYEQYF
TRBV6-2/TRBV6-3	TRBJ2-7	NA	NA	TGTGCCAGCAGCCGCGACGGAGGAGCCTACGAGCAGTACTTC	CASSRDGGAYEQYF
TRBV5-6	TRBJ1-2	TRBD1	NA	TGTGCCAGCAGCTTGGAACCGGGACAGGGTGGCTATGGCTACACCTTC	CASSLEPGQGGYGYTF
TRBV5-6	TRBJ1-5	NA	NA	TGTGCCAGCAGCTTGGGGATAGGCTCCAATCAGCCCCAGCATTTT	CASSLGIGSNQPQHF
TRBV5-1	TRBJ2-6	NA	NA	TGCGCCAGCAGCTCTGGGGCCAACGTCCTGACTTTC	CASSSGANVLTF
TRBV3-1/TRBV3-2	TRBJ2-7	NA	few	TGTGCCAGCAGCCAAGCCTCCCAGGACCACGAGCAGTACTTC	CASSQASQDHEQYF
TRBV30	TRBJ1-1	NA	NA	TGTGCCTGGAGTGTAGGCGGGGGCGGCACTGAAGCTTTCTTT	CAWSVGGGGTEAFF
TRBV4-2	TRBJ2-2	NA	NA	TGTGCCAGCAGCCAAGATCAGGGGTCCGGGGAGCTGTTTTTT	CASSQDQGSGELFF
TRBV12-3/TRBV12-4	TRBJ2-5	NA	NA	TGTGCCAGCAGTTGGATGCAAGAGACCCAGTACTTC	CASSWMQETQYF
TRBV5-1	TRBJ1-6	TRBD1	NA	TGCGCCAGCAATCCTGGGACAGGGTATGATTCACCCCTCCACTTT	CASNPGTGYDSPLHF
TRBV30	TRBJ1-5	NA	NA	TGTGCCTGGAGTGCGGGGGGCTTTGCAGGCCCTCGCCATAGCAATCAGCCCCAGCATTTT	CAWSAGGFAGPRHSNQPQHF
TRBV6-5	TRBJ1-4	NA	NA	TGTGCCAGCAGAACTGAGGCCAGGGGCGGTGAAAAACTGTTTTTT	CASRTEARGGEKLFF
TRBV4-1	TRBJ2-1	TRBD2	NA	TGCGCCAGCAGCCAAGGAAACGGGGGGAAGTACAATGAGCAGTTCTTC	CASSQGNGGKYNEQFF
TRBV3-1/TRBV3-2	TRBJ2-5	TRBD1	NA	TGTGCCAGCAGCCAAGACGACAGGGTTGGGGGGACCCAGTACTTC	CASSQDDRVGGTQYF
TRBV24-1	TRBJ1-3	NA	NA	TGTGCCACCAGTGATGCACGGAGCTCTGGAAACACCATATATTTT	CATSDARSSGNTIYF
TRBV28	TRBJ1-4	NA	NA	TGTGCCAGTACAGGGCAGAATGAAAAACTGTTTTTT	CASTGQNEKLFF
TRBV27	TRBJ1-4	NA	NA	TGTGCCAGCAGTTCAAGGAGCGGTGAAAAACTGTTTTTT	CASSSRSGEKLFF
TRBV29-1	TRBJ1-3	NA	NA	TGCAGCGTTGCGGTCTCTGGAAACACCATATATTTT	CSVAVSGNTIYF
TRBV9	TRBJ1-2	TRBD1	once	TGTGCCAGCAGCGGCGGGACAGGGATTTATGGCTACACCTTC	CASSGGTGIYGYTF
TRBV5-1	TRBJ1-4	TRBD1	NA	TGCGCCAGCAGCCGTGACAGGGCAAGCGATGAAAAACTGTTTTTT	CASSRDRASDEKLFF
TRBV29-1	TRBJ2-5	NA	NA	TGCAGCGTTGCGGGGGAGACCCAGTACTTC	CSVAGETQYF
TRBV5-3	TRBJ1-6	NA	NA	TGTGCCAGAAGCTTTAGCCCGAATTCACCCCTCCACTTT	CARSFSPNSPLHF
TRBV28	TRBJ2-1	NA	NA	TGTGCCAGCACCCCCGACAAGTACAATGAGCAGTTCTTC	CASTPDKYNEQFF
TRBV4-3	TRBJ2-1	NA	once	TGCGCCAGCAGCCAAGACCCCCGCTTGAGCTCCTACAATGAGCAGTTCTTC	CASSQDPRLSSYNEQFF
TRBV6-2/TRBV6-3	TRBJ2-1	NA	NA	TGTGCCAGCAGCACAACCGGGACTGGGCAGTTCTTC	CASSTTGTGQFF